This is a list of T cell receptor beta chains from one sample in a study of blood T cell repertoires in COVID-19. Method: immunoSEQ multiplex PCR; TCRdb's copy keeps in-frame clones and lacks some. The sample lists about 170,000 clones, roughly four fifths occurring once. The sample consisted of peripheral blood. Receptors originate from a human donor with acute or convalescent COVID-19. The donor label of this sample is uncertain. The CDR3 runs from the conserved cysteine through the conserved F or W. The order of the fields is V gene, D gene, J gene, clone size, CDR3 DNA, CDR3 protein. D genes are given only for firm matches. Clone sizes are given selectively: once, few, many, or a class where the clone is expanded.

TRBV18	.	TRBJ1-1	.	TGTGCCAGCTCCGGGGGGAACACTGAAGCTTTCTTT	CASSGGNTEAFF
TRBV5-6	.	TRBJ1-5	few	TGTGCCAGCAGCTTGATGACAGATAGCAATCAGCCCCAGCATTTT	CASSLMTDSNQPQHF
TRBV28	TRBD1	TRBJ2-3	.	TGTGCCAGCAGTTTCCTGGACAGGGGTACTGATACGCAGTATTTT	CASSFLDRGTDTQYF
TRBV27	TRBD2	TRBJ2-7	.	TGTGCCAGCAGCGGGACTAGCGGCGCCTACGAGCAGTACTTC	CASSGTSGAYEQYF
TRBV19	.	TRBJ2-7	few	TGTGCCAGTAGCCGGACAGCGACCTACGAGCAGTACTTC	CASSRTATYEQYF
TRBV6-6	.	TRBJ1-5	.	TGTGCCAGCAGCCCCGGGACAACCTTCAATCAGCCCCAGCATTTT	CASSPGTTFNQPQHF
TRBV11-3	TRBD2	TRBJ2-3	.	TGTGCCAGCAGCCCGGGACTAGCGGCTAGCACAGATACGCAGTATTTT	CASSPGLAASTDTQYF
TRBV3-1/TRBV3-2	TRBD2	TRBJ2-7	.	TGTGCCAGCAGCCAAGATCGAAGGACTAGCTACGAGCAGTACTTC	CASSQDRRTSYEQYF
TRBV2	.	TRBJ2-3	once	TGTGCCAGCAGTGAATATCGGGGGAGACCTTCTAGCACAGATACGCAGTATTTT	CASSEYRGRPSSTDTQYF
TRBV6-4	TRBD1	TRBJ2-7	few	TGTGCCAGCAGCCTAGAGGGACAGGGGCCCTACGAGCAGTACTTC	CASSLEGQGPYEQYF
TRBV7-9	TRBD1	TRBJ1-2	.	TGTGCCAGCAGCCCGACAGGGGGCACCTATGGCTACACCTTC	CASSPTGGTYGYTF
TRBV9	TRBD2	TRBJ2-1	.	TGTGCCAGCAGCGTCAGCCTAGCGGGGGGGCGAGAGGAGCAGTTCTTC	CASSVSLAGGREEQFF
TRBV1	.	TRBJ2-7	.	TGCACCAGCAGCCATAAGTTACAGGGAACAGTACTATGGTACGAGCAGTACTTC	CTSSHKLQGTVLWYEQYF
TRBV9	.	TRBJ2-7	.	TGTGCCAGCAGCGTAAACTCCAGGGCCTACGAGCAGTACTTC	CASSVNSRAYEQYF
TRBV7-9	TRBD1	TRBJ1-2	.	TGTGCCAGCAGCTCGAACCGGGACAGTCCGTATGGCTACACCTTC	CASSSNRDSPYGYTF
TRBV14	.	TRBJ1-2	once	TGTGCCAGCAGCCAAACCCCGGGAACAGCCCTCTATGGCTACACCTTC	CASSQTPGTALYGYTF
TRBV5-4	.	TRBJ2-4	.	TGTGCCAGCAGCTTGGGAGACTTGAAAAACATTCAGTACTTC	CASSLGDLKNIQYF
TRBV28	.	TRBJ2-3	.	TGTGCCAGCAGTTTCCCTCCCGGCCGGACTAATACGCAGTATTTT	CASSFPPGRTNTQYF